These 10 T cell receptor beta chains were sequenced from one sample in a study of spatial heterogeneity in lung cancer. The time point here: sample taken at primary tumor resection. Whole RNA came from tumor, nontumor lung or frozen PBMC and was sequenced without being sorted. Via MiXCR, TCRdb re-called the 5' RACE reads, giving one row per CDR3 protein. The sample has about 95,000 distinct CDR3 sequences, approximately 8.9% seen once. The sample in question was PBMCs, obtained at surgery. These receptors were taken from a male donor with early-stage non-small cell lung cancer.

Only a few counts were recorded for this clonotype. The chain combines TRBV5-1 with TRBJ2-3, with 7 positions matching TRBD2. The CDR3 totals 14 residues. V shed 2 bases, J shed 2 bases, and the junction held 2 bases outside the gene matches. Germline V gives CDR1 SGHRS, CDR2 YFSETQ. The CDR3 DNA follows: TGCGCCAGCAGCTTTCAGCGGGACACAGATACGCAGTATTTT. Translated: CASSFQRDTDTQYF.

The V call is TRBV2, the J call TRBJ1-4; TRBD1 agrees at 8 bases. CDR1 and CDR2 from the germline V gene are SNHLY and FYNNEI. This CDR3 is built from 13 residues. Unmatched junction bases numbered 3, after V lost 6 bases and J lost 6 bases. The CDR3 region has the DNA TGTGCCAGCAGGGACAGGGATTATGAAAAACTGTTTTTT. It is translated as CASRDRDYEKLFF.

Only a few counts were recorded for this clonotype. This chain joins TRBV3-1 and TRBJ1-1; 8 bases agree with TRBD1. The CDR3 consists of 15 residues. Trimming cost V 7 bases and J 1 base; bases outside gene matches: 8. Germline V CDR1 and CDR2: LGHDT, YNNKEL (reference sequence). DNA for the CDR3: TGTGCCAGCACCCGGACAGGGACAGGGAACACTGAAGCTTTCTTT. Translation gives CASTRTGTGNTEAFF.

This clonotype came up many times. The chain links TRBV29-1 to TRBJ2-3, with no clear D. Germline values: CDR1 SQVTM, CDR2 ANQGSEA. The CDR3 loop spans 11 amino acids. Trimming stripped 1 base from V and 6 bases from J, with 5 bases between. CDR3 DNA: TGCAGCGTTGAAGGAGTGGATACGCAGTATTTT. It codes for CSVEGVDTQYF.

There are many counts of this clonotype. This chain joins TRBV20-1 and TRBJ2-7; TRBD1 matches at 9 bases. Germline trimming cut 6 bases from V and 3 bases from J; bases unmatched to any gene: 9. CDR1 is DFQATT, CDR2 SNEGSKA, per germline (reference sequence). The CDR3 is 14 amino acids. CDR3 coding DNA: TGCAGTGCCCGACTGGGGACAGGGTTCTACGAGCAGTACTTC. Residues: CSARLGTGFYEQYF.

The sample holds many counts of this clonotype. The chain recombines TRBV3-1 with TRBJ1-2, with D possibly being TRBD1 (5 bases). Per the germline V gene, CDR1 is LGHDT and CDR2 is YNNKEL (reference sequence). This CDR3 is built from 13 residues. The V end lost 0 bases, the J end lost 4 bases, and 6 bases lay between the germline ends. CDR3 protein: CASSQERGYGYTF. CDR3 DNA: TGTGCCAGCAGCCAAGAGAGGGGCTATGGCTACACCTTC.

This clonotype has at least ten counts. The rearrangement links TRBV6-5 to TRBJ2-2, with D possibly TRBD1 on 6 matching bases. The germline gives CDR1 MNHEY, CDR2 SVGAGI. The CDR3 loop spans 17 amino acids. V shed 0 bases and J shed 4 bases, with 15 bases lying between them. The CDR3: CASSYSGTPVGTGELFF. The CDR3 DNA follows: TGTGCCAGCAGTTACTCCGGGACACCGGTCGGCACCGGGGAGCTGTTTTTT.

This clonotype was counted ten times or more. This chain joins TRBV19 and TRBJ1-5; maybe TRBD1 (5 bases). Germline V CDR1 and CDR2: LNHDA, SQIVND (reference sequence). Trimming pared 4 bases from V and 9 bases from J, leaving 10 bases between. CDR3 length: 12 amino acids. The CDR3, as DNA: TGTGCCAGTAGTAGCCGACAGCCGCCCCAGCATTTT. This encodes CASSSRQPPQHF.

This clonotype showed up many times. The chain carries TRBV7-9 and TRBJ2-1; D is undetermined. This CDR3 region has 15 residues. Trimming shortened V by 5 bases and J by 0 bases, and 11 bases separated the two germline ends. The V gene's germline CDR1 is SEHNR and CDR2 FQNEAQ (reference sequence). CDR3: CASSREASSYNEQFF. Written as DNA, the CDR3 is TGTGCCAGCAGCAGGGAAGCCTCCTCCTACAATGAGCAGTTCTTC.

To note about this clonotype: A read error may explain this, as a much larger clone is one base away. The CDR3 region is CSAEPTSGSYIEQFF. CDR3 in DNA: TGCAGTGCCGAGCCAACTAGCGGGAGTTACATTGAGCAGTTCTTC. The chain combines TRBV20-1 with TRBJ2-1; 11 nucleotides agree with TRBD2. Looked up from germline, CDR1 is DFQATT and CDR2 is SNEGSKA (reference sequence). The CDR3 is 15 residues long.